The T cell receptor (beta chain) under discussion was sequenced for a study of OX40 agonist ivuxolimab in advanced cancers. Turning to the study itself: Of the participants, under 50% had some prior anti-PD-1, anti-PD-L1 or anti-CTLA-4 therapy, which was allowed.

Germline V gene lookup returns CDR1 SGDLS and CDR2 YYNGEE. The germline V and J ends were trimmed by 0 bases and 1 base, with 8 bases remaining between them. CDR3 length equals 14 residues. The method was immunoSEQ multiplex PCR; TCRdb's version includes in-frame clones alone and lacks a portion of them. The sample holds 30,000 to 45,000 clones, around 80% seen once. Blood samples were obtained at baseline, cycle 4 day 1, and cycle 7 day 1. Comment on this clone: Its antigen is unidentified.

Study results and caveats: The study found among the lowest clonal expansion in partial responders at 0.1-3.0 mg/kg.

The rearrangement joins TRBV9 to TRBJ2-7; D gene unclear. This TCR came from an adult with an advanced solid tumor such as melanoma, head and neck, liver or kidney cancer. Specimen: CD4+ or CD8+ T cells sorted from blood, collected in a trial of the OX40 agonist ivuxolimab. CDR3 coding DNA: TGTGCCAGCAGCGTAGACCCGGGTTCCTACGAGCAGTACTTC. It specifies CASSVDPGSYEQYF.